The entry below describes one T cell receptor beta chain. The data were obtained in a study of blood T cell repertoires in COVID-19. Overall study: Samples representing acute and convalescent COVID-19 were sourced from the United States, Italy and Spain.

Source study methods: Reference gene primers were amplified, and this amplification served to estimate nucleated cell counts. The repertoire was sequenced with immunoSEQ multiplex PCR; TCRdb's copy has only in-frame clones and lacks some. V and J calls and clone size are given by that table; D and trimming were obtained from the DNA. The profile shows about 170,000 clones, 79% of them singletons. The CDR3 has 15 amino acids. V lost 5 bases and J 1 base, leaving 10 bases between the germline ends. Germline CDR1 reads SGHRS; CDR2 reads YFSETQ. The rearrangement links TRBV5-1 to TRBJ2-6; D is perhaps TRBD2 (6 bases). What was sequenced was PBMCs or T cells enriched from blood (not recorded which). The clonotype was recovered from a woman aged 70-85 years in a cohort exposed to, infected with or recovered from COVID-19 (not recorded which). The CDR3 DNA is TGCGCCAGCAGGGAGGGAGTATCTGGGGCCAACGTCCTGACTTTC. Its protein is CASREGVSGANVLTF.